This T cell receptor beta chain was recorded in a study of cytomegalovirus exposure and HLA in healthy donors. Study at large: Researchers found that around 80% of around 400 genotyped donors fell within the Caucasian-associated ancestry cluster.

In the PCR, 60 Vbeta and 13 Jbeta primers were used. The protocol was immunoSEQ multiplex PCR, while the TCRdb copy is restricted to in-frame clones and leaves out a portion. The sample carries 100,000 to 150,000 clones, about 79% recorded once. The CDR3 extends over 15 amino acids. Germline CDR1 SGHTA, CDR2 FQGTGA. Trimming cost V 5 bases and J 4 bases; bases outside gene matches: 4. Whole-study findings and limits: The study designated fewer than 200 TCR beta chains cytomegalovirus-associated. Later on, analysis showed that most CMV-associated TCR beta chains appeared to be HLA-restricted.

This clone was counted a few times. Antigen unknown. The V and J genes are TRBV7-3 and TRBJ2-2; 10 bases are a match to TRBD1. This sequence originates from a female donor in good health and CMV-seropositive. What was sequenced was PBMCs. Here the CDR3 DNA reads TGTGCCAGCAGCCTCCGGGACAGGGGCACCGGGGAGCTGTTTTTT. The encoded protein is CASSLRDRGTGELFF. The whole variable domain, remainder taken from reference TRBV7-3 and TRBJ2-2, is GAGVSQTPSNKVTEKGKYVELRCDPISGHTALYWYRQSLGQGPEFLIYFQGTGAADDSGLPNDRFFAVRPEGSVSTLKIQRTERGDSAVYLCASSLRDRGTGELFFGEGSRLTVL.